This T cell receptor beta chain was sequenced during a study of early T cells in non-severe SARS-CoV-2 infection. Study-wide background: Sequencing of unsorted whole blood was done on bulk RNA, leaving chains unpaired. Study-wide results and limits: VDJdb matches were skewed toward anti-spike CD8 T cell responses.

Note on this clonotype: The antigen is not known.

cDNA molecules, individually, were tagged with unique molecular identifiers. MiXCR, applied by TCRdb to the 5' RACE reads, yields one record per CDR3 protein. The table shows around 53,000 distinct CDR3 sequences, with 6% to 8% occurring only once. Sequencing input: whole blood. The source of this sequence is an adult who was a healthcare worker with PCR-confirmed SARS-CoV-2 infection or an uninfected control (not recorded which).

This CDR3 is CASSRGRQGNTEAFF. The CDR3 bases are TGTGCCAGCAGTCGGGGCCGACAGGGCAACACTGAAGCTTTCTTT. The V and J genes are TRBV27 and TRBJ1-1; TRBD1 matches 7 bases. V shed 5 bases, J shed 2 bases, and the junction held 8 bases outside the gene matches. Germline CDR1 MNHEY, CDR2 SMNVEV (reference sequence). This CDR3 has 15 residues.